This T cell receptor (beta chain) originates from a study of Graves' ophthalmopathy and Graves' hyperthyroidism. This clonotype was seen at least ten times. Beta-chain TCR CDR3 regions were amplified from RNA transcripts. First-round RT-PCR employed HTBI primers, with a second-round multiplex PCR after it. MiXCR, applied by TCRdb to the multiplex PCR reads, yields one record per CDR3 protein. The data show approximately 380,000 distinct CDR3 sequences, around a fifth seen once. The CDR3 covers 14 residues. Between the trimmed V and J ends, which lost 6 bases and 8 bases, there was a span of 17 bases. CDR1 is LNHDA, CDR2 SQIVND, per germline (reference sequence).

This chain joins TRBV19 and TRBJ2-4; perhaps TRBD2 as D (5 bases). The receptor was derived from a woman younger than 30 with stable Graves' hyperthyroidism. Sequencing was done on a sample of peripheral blood. CDR3: CASSPLFGSDIQYF. DNA of the CDR3: TGTGCCAGTAGCCCCCTCTTTGGGAGTGACATTCAGTACTTC.